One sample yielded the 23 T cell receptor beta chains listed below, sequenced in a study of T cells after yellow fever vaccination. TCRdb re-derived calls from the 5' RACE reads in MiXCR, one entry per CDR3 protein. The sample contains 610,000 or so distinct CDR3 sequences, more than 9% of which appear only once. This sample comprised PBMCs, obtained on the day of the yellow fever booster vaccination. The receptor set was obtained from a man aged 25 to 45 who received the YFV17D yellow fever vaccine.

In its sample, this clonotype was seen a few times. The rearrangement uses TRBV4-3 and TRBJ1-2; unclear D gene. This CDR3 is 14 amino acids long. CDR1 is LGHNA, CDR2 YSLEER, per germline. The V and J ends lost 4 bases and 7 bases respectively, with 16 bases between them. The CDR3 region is CASSPGIETGGYTF. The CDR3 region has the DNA TGCGCCAGCAGCCCCGGGATCGAGACTGGTGGCTACACCTTC.

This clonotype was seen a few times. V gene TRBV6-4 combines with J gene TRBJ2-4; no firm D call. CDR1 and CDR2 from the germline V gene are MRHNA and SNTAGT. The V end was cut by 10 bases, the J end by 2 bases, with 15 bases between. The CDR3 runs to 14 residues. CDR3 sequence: CATTAAWPKNIQYF. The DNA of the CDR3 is TGTGCCACTACAGCCGCGTGGCCCAAAAACATTCAGTACTTC.

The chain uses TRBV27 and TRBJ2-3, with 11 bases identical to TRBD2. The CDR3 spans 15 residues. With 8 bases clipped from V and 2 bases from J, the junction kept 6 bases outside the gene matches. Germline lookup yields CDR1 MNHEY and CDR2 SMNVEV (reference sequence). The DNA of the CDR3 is TGTGCCAGCGGGCTAGCGGGGGGACCCACAGATACGCAGTATTTT. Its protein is CASGLAGGPTDTQYF.

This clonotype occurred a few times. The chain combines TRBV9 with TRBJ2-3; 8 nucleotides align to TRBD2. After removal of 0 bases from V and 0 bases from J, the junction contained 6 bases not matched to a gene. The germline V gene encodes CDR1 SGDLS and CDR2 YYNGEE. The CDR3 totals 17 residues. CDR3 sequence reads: CASSVGLAGASTDTQYF. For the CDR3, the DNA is TGTGCCAGCAGCGTAGGGCTAGCGGGCGCTAGCACAGATACGCAGTATTTT.

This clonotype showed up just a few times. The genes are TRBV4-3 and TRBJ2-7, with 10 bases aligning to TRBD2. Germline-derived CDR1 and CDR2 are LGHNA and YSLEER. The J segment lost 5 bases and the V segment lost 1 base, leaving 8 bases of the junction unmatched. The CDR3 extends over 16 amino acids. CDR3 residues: CASSQGPSGSIDEQYF. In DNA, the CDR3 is TGCGCCAGCAGCCAAGGTCCTAGCGGGAGTATCGACGAGCAGTACTTC.

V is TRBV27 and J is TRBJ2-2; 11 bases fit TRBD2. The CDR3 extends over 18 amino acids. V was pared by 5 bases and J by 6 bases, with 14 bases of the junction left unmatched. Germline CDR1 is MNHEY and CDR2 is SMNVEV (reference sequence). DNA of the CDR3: TGTGCCAGCAGTCCGATTGGCTTACTAGCGGGAGACTCCGGGGAGCTGTTTTTT. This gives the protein CASSPIGLLAGDSGELFF.

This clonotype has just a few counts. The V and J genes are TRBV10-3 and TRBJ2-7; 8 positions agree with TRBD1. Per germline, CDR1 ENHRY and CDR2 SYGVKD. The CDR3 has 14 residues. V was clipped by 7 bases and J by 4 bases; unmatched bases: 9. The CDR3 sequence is CAIKPTGERYEQYF. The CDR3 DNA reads TGTGCCATCAAACCGACAGGGGAGAGGTACGAGCAGTACTTC.

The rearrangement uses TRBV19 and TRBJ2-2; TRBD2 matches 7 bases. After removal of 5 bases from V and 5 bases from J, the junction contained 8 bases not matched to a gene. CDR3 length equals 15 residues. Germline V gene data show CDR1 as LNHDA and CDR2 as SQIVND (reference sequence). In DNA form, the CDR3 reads TGTGCCAGTAGTTCGCTAGCGGTCGGAACCGGGGAGCTGTTTTTT. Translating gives CASSSLAVGTGELFF.

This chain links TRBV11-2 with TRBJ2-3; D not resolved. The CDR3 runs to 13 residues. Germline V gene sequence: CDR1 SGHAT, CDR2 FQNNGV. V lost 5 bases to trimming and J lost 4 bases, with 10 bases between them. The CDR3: CASSLKFADTQYF. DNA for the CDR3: TGTGCCAGCAGCCTAAAGTTCGCAGATACGCAGTATTTT.

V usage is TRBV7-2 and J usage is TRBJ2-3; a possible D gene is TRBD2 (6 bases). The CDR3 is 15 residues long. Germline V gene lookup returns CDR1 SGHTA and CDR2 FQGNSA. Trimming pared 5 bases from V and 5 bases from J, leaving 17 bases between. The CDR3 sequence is CASSPGGSGRDTQYF. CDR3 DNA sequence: TGTGCCAGCAGCCCTGGGGGTAGCGGAAGAGATACGCAGTATTTT.

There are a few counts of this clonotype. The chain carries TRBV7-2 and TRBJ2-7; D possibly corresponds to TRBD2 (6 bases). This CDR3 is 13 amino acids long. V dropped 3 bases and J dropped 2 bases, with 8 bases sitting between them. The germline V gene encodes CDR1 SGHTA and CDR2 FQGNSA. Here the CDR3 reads CASSFPGAYEQYF. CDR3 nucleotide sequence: TGTGCCAGCAGCTTTCCGGGAGCCTACGAGCAGTACTTC. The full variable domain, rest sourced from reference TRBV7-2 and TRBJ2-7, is GAGVSQSPSNKVTEKGKDVELRCDPISGHTALYWYRQSLGQGLEFLIYFQGNSAPDKSGLPSDRFSAERTGGSVSTLTIQRTQQEDSAVYLCASSFPGAYEQYFGPGTRLTVT.

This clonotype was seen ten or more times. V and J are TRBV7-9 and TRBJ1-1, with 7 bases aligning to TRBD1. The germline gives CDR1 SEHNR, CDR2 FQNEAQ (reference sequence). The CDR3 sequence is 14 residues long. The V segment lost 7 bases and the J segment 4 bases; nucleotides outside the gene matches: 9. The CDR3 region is CASTQTGSATEAFF. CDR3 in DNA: TGTGCCAGCACCCAGACAGGGTCGGCCACTGAAGCTTTCTTT.

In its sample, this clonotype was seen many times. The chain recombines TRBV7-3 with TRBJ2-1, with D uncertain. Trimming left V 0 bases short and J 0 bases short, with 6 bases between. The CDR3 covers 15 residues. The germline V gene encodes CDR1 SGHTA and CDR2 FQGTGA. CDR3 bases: TGTGCCAGCAGCTTAACCCGGAGCTCCTACAATGAGCAGTTCTTC. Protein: CASSLTRSSYNEQFF.

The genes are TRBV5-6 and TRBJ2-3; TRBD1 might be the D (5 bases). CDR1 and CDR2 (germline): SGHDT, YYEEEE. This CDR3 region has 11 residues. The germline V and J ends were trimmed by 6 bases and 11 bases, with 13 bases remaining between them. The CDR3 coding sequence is TGTGCCAGCACCCAGGGTTCTTGGCAGTATTTT. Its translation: CASTQGSWQYF.

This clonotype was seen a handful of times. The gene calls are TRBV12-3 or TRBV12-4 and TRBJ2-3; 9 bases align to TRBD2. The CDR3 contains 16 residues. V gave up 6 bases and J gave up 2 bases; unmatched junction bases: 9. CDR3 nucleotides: TGTGCCAGCAGCACTCGACTAGCGGCAATCACAGATACGCAGTATTTT. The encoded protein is CASSTRLAAITDTQYF.

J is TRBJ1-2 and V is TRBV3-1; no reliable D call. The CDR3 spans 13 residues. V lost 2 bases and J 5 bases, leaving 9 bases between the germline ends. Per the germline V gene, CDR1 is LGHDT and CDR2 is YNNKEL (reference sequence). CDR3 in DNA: TGTGCCAGCAGCCAATCAGAGGAGTATGGCTACACCTTC. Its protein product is CASSQSEEYGYTF.

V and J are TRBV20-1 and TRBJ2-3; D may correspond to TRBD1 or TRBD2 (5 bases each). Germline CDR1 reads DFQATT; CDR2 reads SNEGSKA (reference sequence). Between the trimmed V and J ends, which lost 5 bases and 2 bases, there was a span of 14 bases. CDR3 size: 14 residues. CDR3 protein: CSAFTGAHTDTQYF. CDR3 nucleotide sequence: TGCAGTGCTTTCACCGGGGCCCACACAGATACGCAGTATTTT.

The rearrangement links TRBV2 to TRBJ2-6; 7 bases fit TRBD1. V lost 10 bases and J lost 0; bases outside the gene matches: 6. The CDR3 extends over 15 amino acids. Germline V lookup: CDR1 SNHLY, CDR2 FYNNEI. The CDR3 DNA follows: TGTGCCACCGGACAGGCGAACTCTGGGGCCAACGTCCTGACTTTC. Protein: CATGQANSGANVLTF.

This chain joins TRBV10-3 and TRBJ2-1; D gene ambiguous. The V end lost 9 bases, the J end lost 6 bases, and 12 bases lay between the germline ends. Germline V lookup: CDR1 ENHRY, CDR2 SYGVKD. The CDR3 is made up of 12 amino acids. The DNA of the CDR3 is TGTGCCATTTCCCGGGTCGGCAATGAGCAGTTCTTC. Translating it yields CAISRVGNEQFF.

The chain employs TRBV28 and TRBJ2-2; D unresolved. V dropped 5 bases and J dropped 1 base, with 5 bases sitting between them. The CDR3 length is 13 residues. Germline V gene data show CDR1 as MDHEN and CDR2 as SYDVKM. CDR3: CASSEMNTGELFF. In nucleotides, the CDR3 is TGTGCCAGCAGTGAGATGAACACCGGGGAGCTGTTTTTT.

In DNA, the CDR3 is TGTGCCAGTAAGGGCAGGAACACCGGGGAGCTGTTTTTT. This codes for CASKGRNTGELFF. V gene TRBV19 combines with J gene TRBJ2-2, with no clear D. The CDR3 covers 13 residues. Germline CDR1 LNHDA, CDR2 SQIVND (reference sequence). V lost 7 bases, J lost 1 base, and 7 bases lay in between.

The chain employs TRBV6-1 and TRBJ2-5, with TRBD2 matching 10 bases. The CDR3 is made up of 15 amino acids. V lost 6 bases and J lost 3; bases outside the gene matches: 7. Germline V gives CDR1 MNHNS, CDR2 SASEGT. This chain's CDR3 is CASRWTSGGEETQYF. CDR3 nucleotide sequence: TGTGCCAGCAGATGGACTAGCGGAGGAGAAGAGACCCAGTACTTC.

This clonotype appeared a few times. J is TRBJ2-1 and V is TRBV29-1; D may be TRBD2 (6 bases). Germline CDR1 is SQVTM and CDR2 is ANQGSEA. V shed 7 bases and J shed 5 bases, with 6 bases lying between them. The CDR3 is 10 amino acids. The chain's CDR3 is CSGGDNEQFF. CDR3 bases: TGCAGCGGGGGGGACAATGAGCAGTTCTTC.